Listed below are T cell receptor beta chains from one sample, sequenced in a study of blood T cell repertoires in COVID-19. The data were produced by immunoSEQ multiplex PCR, yet TCRdb's version contains in-frame clones alone and is incomplete. The repertoire consists of about 250,000 clones, with 89% occurring once and the leading ten covering 4% to 5%. The sequenced material came from peripheral blood. These receptor sequences come from a woman aged 40 to 50 who had recovered from COVID-19. Both conserved end residues are part of each CDR3. Each record gives: CDR3 protein, CDR3 DNA, CDR3 length, D gene, V gene, clone size, J gene. D genes are given only for firm matches. Expanded clones get a size class; other rows say once, few or many, or leave the size out.

CASSEAGWTYEQYF | TGTGCCAGCAGTGAGGCAGGGTGGACCTACGAGCAGTACTTC | 14 | - | TRBV2 | - | TRBJ2-7
CASRGASGSSRNEQFF | TGTGCCAGCAGGGGGGCTAGCGGGAGCTCCAGGAATGAGCAGTTCTTC | 16 | TRBD2 | TRBV7-8 | - | TRBJ2-1
CASSPLTSWETQYF | TGTGCCAGCAGCCCCCTGACTAGCTGGGAGACCCAGTACTTC | 14 | TRBD2 | TRBV14 | once | TRBJ2-5
CAWRGQMNTEAFF | TGTGCCTGGAGGGGACAGATGAACACTGAAGCTTTCTTT | 13 | TRBD1 | TRBV30 | - | TRBJ1-1
CASSLDSSNEKLFF | TGTGCCAGCAGCTTAGACAGCAGTAATGAAAAACTGTTTTTT | 14 | - | TRBV7-2 | - | TRBJ1-4
CASRLENEDTQYF | TGTGCCAGCAGGCTAGAAAATGAAGATACGCAGTATTTT | 13 | - | TRBV6-5 | - | TRBJ2-3
CASSIGTVEAFF | TGTGCCAGCAGCATCGGGACAGTTGAAGCTTTCTTT | 12 | TRBD1 | TRBV5-5 | - | TRBJ1-1
CASSIEGTLYGYTF | TGTGCCAGTAGTATCGAGGGGACACTCTATGGCTACACCTTC | 14 | - | TRBV19 | - | TRBJ1-2
CASSGGMSYNSPLHF | TGCGCCAGCAGTGGAGGGATGTCCTATAATTCACCCCTCCACTTT | 15 | - | TRBV10-2 | - | TRBJ1-6
CSVGGGQSSYNEQFF | TGCAGCGTTGGCGGGGGTCAAAGCTCCTACAATGAGCAGTTCTTC | 15 | TRBD2 | TRBV29-1 | - | TRBJ2-1
CASSPSQGVSGNTIYF | TGTGCCAGCTCACCATCTCAGGGGGTCTCTGGAAACACCATATATTTT | 16 | TRBD1 | TRBV18 | once | TRBJ1-3
CASSQNFMGLEYGYTF | TGTGCCAGTAGTCAAAACTTTATGGGACTAGAGTATGGCTACACCTTC | 16 | - | TRBV19 | - | TRBJ1-2
CASGTLDTSSYEQYF | TGTGCCAGCGGGACACTTGACACCAGCTCCTACGAGCAGTACTTC | 15 | - | TRBV27 | - | TRBJ2-7
CASSSGQISYEQYF | TGCGCCAGCAGTTCGGGACAGATCTCCTACGAGCAGTACTTC | 14 | TRBD1 | TRBV5-1 | - | TRBJ2-7
CATSLGRYSNQPQHF | TGTGCCACCAGCTTGGGGCGATACAGCAATCAGCCCCAGCATTTT | 15 | - | TRBV15 | - | TRBJ1-5
CASSLGSQGARTDTQYF | TGCGCCAGCAGCTTGGGGTCCCAGGGGGCGCGTACAGATACGCAGTATTTT | 17 | TRBD1 | TRBV5-1 | - | TRBJ2-3
CASSVGLLIAKNIQYF | TGTGCCAGCAGCGTAGGACTACTCATAGCCAAAAACATTCAGTACTTC | 16 | - | TRBV9 | - | TRBJ2-4
CASSGLGTFYNEQFF | TGTGCCAGCAGTGGCCTCGGGACATTCTACAATGAGCAGTTCTTC | 15 | - | TRBV25-1 | - | TRBJ2-1
CASSLHRGGNTEAFF | TGTGCCAGCAGCCTGCATAGGGGGGGCAACACTGAAGCTTTCTTT | 15 | - | TRBV11-2 | - | TRBJ1-1
CASSGGGTGTDTQYF | TGTGCCAGCAGCGGCGGGGGGACGGGCACAGATACGCAGTATTTT | 15 | TRBD2 | TRBV9 | - | TRBJ2-3
CASSVGGGELFF | TGTGCCAGCAGCGTTGGAGGCGGGGAGCTGTTTTTT | 12 | - | TRBV9 | - | TRBJ2-2
CASSLALLAGGGTGELFF | TGTGCCAGCAGCTTGGCCCTCCTAGCGGGGGGGGGCACCGGGGAGCTGTTTTTT | 18 | - | TRBV12-1 | - | TRBJ2-2
CASSPTSGSGGELFF | TGTGCCAGCAGTCCGACTAGCGGGAGTGGCGGGGAGCTGTTTTTT | 15 | TRBD2 | TRBV7-9 | - | TRBJ2-2
CASPREVGSRTDTQYF | TGTGCCAGCCCTCGCGAGGTGGGTAGCCGCACAGATACGCAGTATTTT | 16 | - | TRBV21-1 | - | TRBJ2-3
CATSDSPGLAGVFQETQYF | TGTGCCACCAGTGATTCACCGGGACTAGCGGGGGTGTTCCAAGAGACCCAGTACTTC | 19 | TRBD2 | TRBV24-1 | - | TRBJ2-5
CASSRGADNEQFF | TGTGCCAGCAGCAGGGGCGCTGACAATGAGCAGTTCTTC | 13 | - | TRBV11-2 | - | TRBJ2-1
CASSVLATSYNEQFF | TGTGCCAGCAGCGTTTTAGCGACCTCCTACAATGAGCAGTTCTTC | 15 | - | TRBV9 | - | TRBJ2-1
CASAGGLRPMNTEAFF | TGCGCCAGCGCCGGGGGGCTACGGCCCATGAACACTGAAGCTTTCTTT | 16 | - | TRBV5-1 | - | TRBJ1-1
CASSKIPIRDNEQFF | TGTGCCAGCTCAAAGATCCCTATCAGGGACAATGAGCAGTTCTTC | 15 | - | TRBV18 | - | TRBJ2-1
CASSNEAGGRPYNEQFF | TGTGCCAGCAGCAACGAAGCGGGAGGGCGCCCCTACAATGAGCAGTTCTTC | 17 | TRBD2 | TRBV11-3 | - | TRBJ2-1
CASSQEGRGALTGANVLTF | TGCGCCAGCAGCCAAGAAGGGCGGGGGGCGCTGACTGGGGCCAACGTCCTGACTTTC | 19 | TRBD2 | TRBV4-1 | - | TRBJ2-6
CASSPPTGWEQYF | TGTGCCAGCAGCCCCCCGACAGGTTGGGAGCAGTACTTC | 13 | - | TRBV5-6 | - | TRBJ2-7
CASSSSGGTDSNQPQHF | TGTGCCAGCAGCAGCTCCGGGGGAACAGATAGCAATCAGCCCCAGCATTTT | 17 | - | TRBV7-9 | - | TRBJ1-5
CAWRTPGQGTQTQYF | TGTGCCTGGAGGACACCGGGACAGGGAACCCAGACCCAGTACTTC | 15 | TRBD1 | TRBV30 | - | TRBJ2-5
CASSNSNQPQHF | TGTGCCAGTAGCAATAGCAATCAGCCCCAGCATTTT | 12 | - | TRBV19 | - | TRBJ1-5
CASGLTDWRAEQFF | TGTGCTAGTGGTTTGACCGACTGGAGGGCTGAGCAGTTCTTC | 14 | - | TRBV12-5 | many | TRBJ2-1
CASSSGGTRDLVYGYTF | TGTGCCAGCAGCTCGGGGGGCACACGGGATTTAGTCTATGGCTACACCTTC | 17 | - | TRBV7-2 | - | TRBJ1-2
CASSPLAGAPTDTQYF | TGTGCCAGCAGCCCCCTGGCGGGGGCCCCCACAGATACGCAGTATTTT | 16 | - | TRBV7-9 | - | TRBJ2-3
CASSGLTDTQYF | TGTGCCAGCTCCGGACTCACAGATACGCAGTATTTT | 12 | - | TRBV2 | - | TRBJ2-3
CASRPLSGRGQNQPQHF | TGTGCCAGCAGGCCTTTGAGCGGAAGGGGACAGAATCAGCCCCAGCATTTT | 17 | TRBD1 | TRBV27 | - | TRBJ1-5
CASTHTGRVRLAEQSTDTQYF | TGCGCCAGCACACACACGGGGAGGGTGAGACTAGCGGAGCAAAGCACAGATACGCAGTATTTT | 21 | TRBD2 | TRBV10-1 | - | TRBJ2-3
CATSRDRTSGSYEQFF | TGTGCCACCAGCAGAGATAGGACTAGCGGGAGCTATGAGCAGTTCTTC | 16 | TRBD2 | TRBV15 | - | TRBJ2-1
CASKLTDTQYF | TGTGCCAGCAAGCTAACAGATACGCAGTATTTT | 11 | - | TRBV19 | once | TRBJ2-3
CASSPKASGNTEAFF | TGTGCCAGCTCACCAAAGGCCTCGGGGAACACTGAAGCTTTCTTT | 15 | - | TRBV18 | - | TRBJ1-1
CASSLSWGLTTNTGELFF | TGTGCCAGCAGCTTGTCCTGGGGACTAACCACGAACACCGGGGAGCTGTTTTTT | 18 | TRBD2 | TRBV5-4 | - | TRBJ2-2
CASSTGALMLSGYTF | TGTGCCAGTAGTACAGGGGCCCTTATGTTGAGCGGCTACACCTTC | 15 | - | TRBV19 | - | TRBJ1-2
CASSLGAISNQPQHF | TGTGCCAGCAGCTTAGGAGCGATAAGCAATCAGCCCCAGCATTTT | 15 | - | TRBV11-2 | - | TRBJ1-5
CASSESHRGGETQYF | TGTGCCAGCAGTGAATCCCATCGGGGAGGAGAGACCCAGTACTTC | 15 | - | TRBV2 | many | TRBJ2-5
CASSVSPFNEKLFF | TGTGCCAGCAGCGTATCCCCTTTTAATGAAAAACTGTTTTTT | 14 | - | TRBV9 | - | TRBJ1-4
CASRLGTGGTPLHF | TGTGCCAGCAGACTTGGGACAGGGGGCACACCCCTCCACTTT | 14 | TRBD1 | TRBV6-5 | few | TRBJ1-6
CASSQDRASNEQFF | TGCGCCAGCAGCCAAGACAGGGCGTCCAATGAGCAGTTCTTC | 14 | - | TRBV4-3 | few | TRBJ2-1